The 16 T cell receptor beta chains in this list originate from one sample, sequenced in a study of control samples from healthy donors and cancer patients. Sequenced by immunoSEQ multiplex PCR; TCRdb stores in-frame clones only, minus some. Among 390,000 or so clones listed, 75% to 95% were seen once. Sequences were obtained from PBMCs. The receptors were sampled from a man aged 35 to 55 with head and neck cancer.

The rearrangement joins TRBV9 to TRBJ1-1; D is unresolved. Trimming took off 2 bases at V and 3 bases at J, with 8 bases between the two ends. CDR1 is SGDLS and CDR2 is YYNGEE in the germline V gene. The CDR3 totals 13 residues. CDR3 region: CASSVGLYTEAFF. The CDR3 bases are TGTGCCAGCAGCGTGGGTCTCTACACTGAAGCTTTCTTT.

This clone was observed a handful of times. The gene calls are TRBV5-8 and TRBJ1-2; TRBD1 matches at 10 bases. The germline V gene encodes CDR1 SGHTS and CDR2 YDEGEE. CDR3 size: 15 residues. The J segment lost 4 bases and the V segment lost 4 bases, leaving 7 bases of the junction unmatched. The CDR3 protein is CASSIGTGEIYGYTF. In DNA, the CDR3 is TGTGCCAGCAGCATAGGGACAGGGGAAATCTATGGCTACACCTTC. The full variable domain, its missing parts supplied by reference TRBV5-8 and TRBJ1-2, is EAGVTQSPTHLIKTRGQQATLRCSPISGHTSVYWYQQALGLGLQFLLWYDEGEERNRGNFPPRFSGRQFPNYSSELNVNALELEDSALYLCASSIGTGEIYGYTFGSGTRLTVV.

This clone was observed once. This rearrangement joins TRBV7-9 to TRBJ2-3; the D gene could be TRBD1 or TRBD2 (6 bases each). This CDR3 spans 15 amino acids. The germline gives CDR1 SEHNR, CDR2 FQNEAQ (reference sequence). Between the trimmed V and J ends, which lost 8 bases and 0 bases, there was a span of 15 bases. CDR3 coding DNA: TGTGCCAGCTCCCCGGGGGCAGCGAGCACAGATACGCAGTATTTT. It is translated as CASSPGAASTDTQYF.

V gene TRBV11-3 combines with J gene TRBJ2-1; D is unclear. V gave up 1 base and J gave up 9 bases, with 13 bases separating them. In germline, CDR1 is SGHNT, CDR2 YENEEA. CDR3 length equals 14 residues. CDR3 nucleotides: TGTGCCAGCAGCTTAGTTTTTGCATCCGGTGAGCAGTTCTTC. Amino acids: CASSLVFASGEQFF. The whole variable domain, filled in from reference TRBV11-3 and TRBJ2-1, reads EAGVVQSPRYKIIEKKQPVAFWCNPISGHNTLYWYLQNLGQGPELLIRYENEEAVDDSQLPKDRFSAERLKGVDSTLKIQPAELGDSAVYLCASSLVFASGEQFFGPGTRLTVL.

The CDR3 coding sequence is TGTGCCTGGTTTGTAAATGGCTACACCTTC. Its protein product is CAWFVNGYTF. The genes are TRBV30 and TRBJ1-2; D gene uncertain. This CDR3 has 10 amino acids. CDR1 and CDR2 from the germline V gene are GTSNPN and SVGIG (reference sequence). The V and J ends lost 5 bases and 6 bases respectively, with 7 bases between them.

The chain links TRBV19 to TRBJ1-1; the D is unclear. Per germline, CDR1 LNHDA and CDR2 SQIVND (reference sequence). The CDR3 consists of 14 residues. V gave up 3 bases and J gave up 7 bases, with 15 bases separating them. The CDR3 sequence is CASSIPRLGFEAFF. CDR3 nucleotides: TGTGCCAGTAGTATTCCCCGTTTGGGTTTTGAAGCTTTCTTT.

The chain is built from TRBV10-2 and TRBJ1-5, with D unresolved. The V end lost 0 bases, the J end lost 5 bases, and 11 bases lay between the germline ends. The germline gives CDR1 WSHSY, CDR2 SAAADI. The CDR3 is 15 residues long. The DNA of the CDR3 is TGCGCCAGCAGTGAGTCCTGGGGAGTCCATCAGCCCCAGCATTTT. Its protein is CASSESWGVHQPQHF.

The chain couples TRBV7-2 to TRBJ2-5, with 8 bases matching TRBD2. The J segment lost 5 bases and the V segment lost 4 bases, leaving 9 bases of the junction unmatched. Germline CDR1 and CDR2: SGHTA and FQGNSA. The CDR3 spans 15 residues. The CDR3 coding sequence is TGTGCCAGCAGCTCACGACGGGGGGGCGGCGAGACCCAGTACTTC. Protein product: CASSSRRGGGETQYF.

The CDR3 sequence: CASSESGRRPRSNQPQHF. The CDR3 region has the DNA TGCGCCAGCAGTGAGTCCGGCAGGAGACCTCGCAGCAATCAGCCCCAGCATTTT. This chain connects TRBV10-1 to TRBJ1-5; D remains ambiguous. CDR1 and CDR2 (germline): WNHNN, SYGVQD (reference sequence). The length of the CDR3 is 18 residues. Trimming stripped 0 bases from V and 1 base from J, with 16 bases between.

This clone was observed a single time. V and J are TRBV28 and TRBJ1-5, with D perhaps matching TRBD1 (5 bases). This CDR3 has 15 amino acids. Trimming took 7 bases from V and 4 from J, leaving 17 bases between them. Germline V gene sequence: CDR1 MDHEN, CDR2 SYDVKM. The CDR3 loop reads CASIPSGTDNQPQHF. The DNA of the CDR3 is TGTGCCAGCATCCCCTCCGGGACGGATAATCAGCCCCAGCATTTT.

The chain combines TRBV12-3 or TRBV12-4 with TRBJ2-5; weak D call: TRBD1 (5 bases). The V end lost 5 bases, the J end lost 3 bases, and 7 bases lay between the germline ends. The CDR3 is made up of 12 amino acids. CDR3 region: CASSIREETQYF. The CDR3 DNA sequence: TGTGCCAGCAGTATCAGGGAAGAGACCCAGTACTTC.

The chain recombines TRBV28 with TRBJ1-2; 7 bases are a match to TRBD1. The CDR3 covers 13 residues. In germline, CDR1 is MDHEN, CDR2 SYDVKM. Trimming cost V 6 bases and J 8 bases; bases outside gene matches: 9. This CDR3 is CASRGVGGQGYTF. In nucleotides, the CDR3 is TGTGCCAGCAGGGGGGTTGGGGGACAGGGCTACACCTTC.

This clone appeared a single time. CDR3 loop: CASTRTSGRVSTDTQYF. In DNA, the CDR3 is TGTGCCAGTACCCGGACTAGCGGGAGAGTTAGCACAGATACGCAGTATTTT. The chain recombines TRBV19 with TRBJ2-3; TRBD2 agrees at 13 bases. In germline, CDR1 is LNHDA, CDR2 SQIVND (reference sequence). The CDR3 totals 17 residues. Trimming cost V 7 bases and J 0 bases; bases outside gene matches: 7.

This chain uses TRBV13 with TRBJ1-2; D possibly corresponds to TRBD1 (6 bases). Germline CDR1 PRHDT, CDR2 FYEKMQ (reference sequence). V was clipped by 5 bases and J by 2 bases, with 18 bases between them. The CDR3 length is 16 residues. The CDR3 DNA is TGTGCCAGCAGCGGACCGATTATAGGACAGAACTATGGCTACACCTTC. Its translation is CASSGPIIGQNYGYTF.

This clone was picked up one time. V gene TRBV7-2 combines with J gene TRBJ2-7; D is perhaps TRBD1 (6 bases). The CDR3 consists of 14 residues. Per germline, CDR1 SGHTA and CDR2 FQGNSA. Trimming pared 1 base from V and 6 bases from J, leaving 13 bases between. The CDR3 here is CASSLVIRGSEQYF. CDR3 bases: TGTGCCAGCAGCTTAGTAATAAGGGGGAGCGAGCAGTACTTC.

Comment on this clone: The same CDR3 also results from other DNA sequences found in this sample. The V call is TRBV6-6, the J call TRBJ2-7; D remains ambiguous. The germline gives CDR1 MNHNY, CDR2 SVGAGI (reference sequence). This CDR3 is built from 12 residues. V lost 0 bases and J lost 4, with 4 bases in between. CDR3: CASSYSSYEQYF. In DNA, the CDR3 is TGTGCCAGCAGTTACTCGTCGTACGAGCAGTACTTC.